The sequence of this T cell receptor (beta chain) was determined in a study of response to subunit inactivated influenza vaccine. Study outcomes and limitations: Authors suggested few new T cells are recruited by each seasonal influenza vaccination.

CDR3 length: 14 amino acids. Trimming left V 7 bases short and J 10 bases short, with 22 bases between. CDR1 is SQVTM, CDR2 ANQGSEA, per germline. TCRdb recomputed calls from the RT-PCR reads with MiXCR, one row per CDR3 protein. The sample holds about 780,000 distinct CDR3 sequences, approximately 17% seen once. The table lists this clonotype with a few counts. Its cognate antigen is unknown. This specimen consisted of PBMCs from blood, obtained roughly 5 days after vaccination. The chain has TRBV29-1 and TRBJ1-4; weak D call: TRBD1 (5 bases). The clonotype originates from a man aged 50-60 years who received an inactivated influenza vaccine. CDR3 in DNA: TGCAGCGCCCTGGGGACCCAACCTCGGGGAAAACTGTTTTTT. It encodes CSALGTQPRGKLFF.